Each of the 27 T cell receptor beta chains below was sequenced from the same sample in a study of T cell repertoires in cytomegalovirus infection. TCRdb fed the reads into MiXCR, producing one record per CDR3 protein. The sample consists of roughly 500,000 distinct CDR3 sequences, around 11% of them appearing once. Sequencing was carried out using PBMCs. The receptors stem from a human donor in good health (CMV status not recorded). Some clones in this sample may be carry-over from other donors' samples.

The rearrangement uses TRBV14 and TRBJ2-3; tentative D call: TRBD2 (6 bases). Germline CDR1 is SGHDN and CDR2 is FVKESK. The CDR3 sequence is 15 residues long. Deletions cut 5 bases from V and 2 bases from J, with 14 bases between. The CDR3 loop reads CASSWGGISTDTQYF. The CDR3 bases are TGTGCCAGCAGCTGGGGCGGGATATCCACAGATACGCAGTATTTT.

This clonotype was detected only a few times. The V gene is TRBV18, the J gene TRBJ2-3; D unclear. CDR3 length: 12 amino acids. The germline gives CDR1 KGHSH, CDR2 LQKENI. V lost 6 bases to trimming and J lost 6 bases, with 10 bases between them. The chain's CDR3 is CASSRVTDTQYF. The CDR3 coding sequence is TGTGCCAGCTCCCGGGTTACGGATACGCAGTATTTT.

This clonotype was seen repeatedly, ten times or more. This chain uses TRBV27 with TRBJ1-5, with D hard to call. Per germline, CDR1 MNHEY and CDR2 SMNVEV (reference sequence). V lost 5 bases, J lost 3 bases, and 5 bases lay in between. This CDR3 comprises 12 residues. The CDR3 DNA reads TGTGCCAGCAGTGGACTCAATCAGCCCCAGCATTTT. This gives the protein CASSGLNQPQHF.

A few counts support this clonotype. The chain couples TRBV9 to TRBJ1-4; possible D gene TRBD1, 5 bases. Per germline, CDR1 SGDLS and CDR2 YYNGEE. V lost 0 bases and J 7 bases, leaving 13 bases between the germline ends. The CDR3 is made up of 15 amino acids. CDR3: CASSVDGTRAEKLFF. The CDR3 DNA follows: TGTGCCAGCAGCGTAGATGGGACTCGGGCTGAAAAACTGTTTTTT.

This clonotype was detected a few times. The chain couples TRBV29-1 to TRBJ1-5; no definite D call. CDR1 is SQVTM, CDR2 ANQGSEA, per germline. The germline V and J ends were trimmed by 2 bases and 7 bases, with 12 bases remaining between them. The CDR3 runs 13 residues. This CDR3 reads CSVEYRAGQPQHF. CDR3 DNA: TGCAGCGTTGAATACCGGGCGGGACAGCCCCAGCATTTT.

This clonotype was seen ten or more times. The chain has TRBV7-9 and TRBJ2-7, with 7 bases matching TRBD1. In germline, CDR1 is SEHNR, CDR2 FQNEAQ (reference sequence). The CDR3 extends over 15 amino acids. V dropped 6 bases and J dropped 0; count of bases not matched to a gene: 8. The CDR3, as DNA: TGTGCCAGCAGTTCCACAGGGGCCTCCTCCTACGAGCAGTACTTC. The encoded protein is CASSSTGASSYEQYF.

There are a few counts of this clonotype. The chain couples TRBV29-1 to TRBJ2-7, with D possibly matching TRBD2 (6 bases). The CDR3 is 18 residues long. Trimming took off 7 bases at V and 3 bases at J, with 31 bases between the two ends. Germline loops: CDR1 SQVTM, CDR2 ANQGSEA. The CDR3 sequence: CSAPSPDSTRLAVYEQYF. CDR3 coding DNA: TGCAGCGCTCCGTCCCCGGACTCAACTCGATTAGCGGTCTACGAGCAGTACTTC.

This clonotype was recorded many times. The J gene is TRBJ2-5, the V gene TRBV7-9; 13 bases agree with TRBD2. V was clipped by 7 bases and J by 2 bases; unmatched bases: 4. Germline V CDR1 and CDR2: SEHNR, FQNEAQ (reference sequence). CDR3 length: 15 amino acids. The CDR3 here is CASTKTSGGQETQYF. The CDR3 region has the DNA TGTGCCAGCACCAAGACTAGCGGGGGGCAAGAGACCCAGTACTTC.

This clonotype was seen ten or more times. The V gene is TRBV7-9, the J gene TRBJ1-2; maybe TRBD1 (6 bases). The germline gives CDR1 SEHNR, CDR2 FQNEAQ (reference sequence). With 5 bases removed from V and 2 bases from J, the gap between germline ends came to 12 bases. This CDR3 is built from 14 residues. The DNA for the CDR3 is TGTGCCAGCAGCCACGCGGACAGAAACTATGGCTACACCTTC. Protein product: CASSHADRNYGYTF.

This clonotype was counted a few times. The chain combines TRBV2 with TRBJ2-1; TRBD1 is a possible D gene (6 bases). Germline CDR1 is SNHLY and CDR2 is FYNNEI. V was clipped by 0 bases and J by 3 bases, with 9 bases between them. This CDR3 is built from 15 residues. The CDR3 nucleotides are TGTGCCAGCAGTGAAGCGGGGGACAACTACAATGAGCAGTTCTTC. It translates to CASSEAGDNYNEQFF.

This clonotype occurred many times. The V and J genes are TRBV7-3 and TRBJ2-4; D is perhaps TRBD1 (6 bases). Trimming took off 3 bases at V and 5 bases at J, with 8 bases between the two ends. This CDR3 contains 13 residues. Germline assignment: CDR1 SGHTA and CDR2 FQGTGA. The CDR3 reads CASSFGGENIQYF. In nucleotides, the CDR3 is TGTGCCAGCAGCTTTGGGGGCGAAAACATTCAGTACTTC.

This clonotype was seen ten or more times. The chain is built from TRBV11-2 and TRBJ2-5; 11 bases are a match to TRBD2. Germline assignment: CDR1 SGHAT and CDR2 FQNNGV. This CDR3 has 17 residues. V was pared by 3 bases and J by 5 bases, with 11 bases of the junction left unmatched. Here the CDR3 reads CASSLGGLAEPRETQYF. The CDR3 DNA is TGTGCCAGCAGCTTGGGGGGACTAGCGGAGCCTCGGGAGACCCAGTACTTC.

Many counts were recorded for this clonotype. V is TRBV28 and J is TRBJ2-2; 10 nucleotides agree with TRBD2. V shed 6 bases, J shed 5 bases, and the junction held 6 bases outside the gene matches. The CDR3 has 15 residues. Per the germline V gene, CDR1 is MDHEN and CDR2 is SYDVKM. The CDR3 loop reads CASSILAGRTGELFF. The CDR3 region has the DNA TGTGCCAGCAGCATACTAGCGGGGAGGACCGGGGAGCTGTTTTTT.

Comments on this clonotype: This could be a read error, since a much larger clone is one nucleotide away. This rearrangement joins TRBV12-3 or TRBV12-4 to TRBJ1-1; 8 positions match TRBD1. Trimming took 0 bases from V and 7 from J; bases not matched to a gene: 4. This CDR3 is built from 14 residues. The CDR3 region has the DNA TGTGCCAGCAGTTTAGCCGAGACAGGGGATGAAGCTTTCTTT. It is translated as CASSLAETGDEAFF.

The chain combines TRBV20-1 with TRBJ1-2, with D hard to call. The germline gives CDR1 DFQATT, CDR2 SNEGSKA (reference sequence). The V end was cut by 0 bases, the J end by 0 bases, with 5 bases between. CDR3 length: 13 amino acids. CDR3 nucleotide sequence: TGCAGTGCTAGAGATCCATCTAACTATGGCTACACCTTC. It translates to CSARDPSNYGYTF.

This clonotype was found many times. V is TRBV10-3 and J is TRBJ2-7, with D maybe TRBD2 (5 bases). Per the germline V gene, CDR1 is ENHRY and CDR2 is SYGVKD. CDR3 length: 14 residues. The germline V and J ends were trimmed by 9 bases and 6 bases, with 21 bases remaining between them. The CDR3 sequence: CAMRESQPRGEQYF. The CDR3 region has the DNA TGTGCCATGCGTGAATCCCAACCCCGGGGCGAGCAGTACTTC.

This clonotype was counted between two and nine times. The J gene is TRBJ2-4, the V gene TRBV27, with a tentative D call TRBD2 (5 bases). V lost 5 bases and J 5 bases, leaving 13 bases between the germline ends. The CDR3 has 14 amino acids. Germline lookup yields CDR1 MNHEY and CDR2 SMNVEV (reference sequence). CDR3 DNA sequence: TGTGCCAGCAGTCTCCGGGGAGCGGAAAACATTCAGTACTTC. It translates to CASSLRGAENIQYF.

This clonotype was detected ten times or more. J is TRBJ2-5 and V is TRBV28, with a tentative D call TRBD1 (6 bases). The CDR3 covers 15 residues. Trimming took off 4 bases at V and 3 bases at J, with 15 bases between the two ends. Germline loops: CDR1 MDHEN, CDR2 SYDVKM. CDR3 sequence (DNA): TGTGCCAGCAGTTCAGACAGGCTAAATAAAGAGACCCAGTACTTC. Translation gives CASSSDRLNKETQYF.

At least ten counts were recorded for this clonotype. V gene TRBV6-5 combines with J gene TRBJ2-4; 9 bases align to TRBD1. The germline gives CDR1 MNHEY, CDR2 SVGAGI. This CDR3 comprises 15 residues. V was pared by 4 bases and J by 14 bases, with 15 bases of the junction left unmatched. Here the CDR3 reads CASSSSPGQGRVKYF. CDR3 bases: TGTGCCAGCAGTTCCTCTCCGGGACAGGGCCGGGTGAAGTACTTC.

This clonotype has just a few counts. This chain uses TRBV20-1 with TRBJ2-7; D is unresolved. Trimming stripped 0 bases from V and 1 base from J, with 7 bases between. The CDR3 is 13 amino acids. CDR1 is DFQATT, CDR2 SNEGSKA, per germline (reference sequence). The CDR3 spells CSARDWQSYEQYF. In DNA, the CDR3 is TGCAGTGCTAGAGATTGGCAGTCCTACGAGCAGTACTTC.

This clonotype was detected many times. The chain combines TRBV12-5 with TRBJ1-1, with D maybe TRBD1 (5 bases). This CDR3 comprises 16 residues. Germline CDR1 LGHNT, CDR2 FRNRAP. Deletions cut 0 bases from V and 4 bases from J, with 15 bases between. Written as DNA, the CDR3 is TGTGCTAGTGGTTTGGTAGAAGGGGCAGCTATCACTGAAGCTTTCTTT. Protein product: CASGLVEGAAITEAFF.

The chain carries TRBV20-1 and TRBJ1-5; the D gene is possibly TRBD1 (6 bases). The CDR3 runs 15 residues. V was shortened by 3 bases and J by 0 bases, with 12 bases between the two germline ends. Germline values: CDR1 DFQATT, CDR2 SNEGSKA (reference sequence). CDR3 bases: TGCAGTGCTAGGGTACAGGGCAATAGCAATCAGCCCCAGCATTTT. It encodes CSARVQGNSNQPQHF.

This clonotype was observed many times. This chain uses TRBV28 with TRBJ2-1, with no clear D. V was shortened by 8 bases and J by 4 bases, with 15 bases between the two germline ends. Germline-derived CDR1 and CDR2 are MDHEN and SYDVKM. The CDR3 consists of 14 residues. The CDR3 loop reads CASGRAEPYNEQFF. The CDR3, as DNA: TGTGCCAGCGGGCGCGCGGAGCCTTACAATGAGCAGTTCTTC.

This clonotype appeared many times. J is TRBJ1-4 and V is TRBV5-1, with 11 positions matching TRBD1. The CDR3 is 15 residues long. Germline trimming cut 4 bases from V and 7 bases from J; bases unmatched to any gene: 6. The germline V gene has CDR1 SGHRS and CDR2 YFSETQ. CDR3 region: CASSRAGQGGEKLFF. Written as DNA, the CDR3 is TGCGCCAGCAGCCGCGCGGGACAGGGGGGTGAAAAACTGTTTTTT.

The CDR3 DNA is TGCAGTGCTAGGGAGCGGGAGAGGTACGAGCAGTACTTC. This translates into CSARERERYEQYF. The chain uses TRBV20-1 and TRBJ2-7, with TRBD2 identical over 8 bases. V was clipped by 3 bases and J by 4 bases; unmatched bases: 5. The CDR3 runs 13 residues. The germline V gene encodes CDR1 DFQATT and CDR2 SNEGSKA (reference sequence).

The chain employs TRBV6-1 and TRBJ2-2, with 8 bases that match TRBD2. Germline V gene sequence: CDR1 MNHNS, CDR2 SASEGT. This CDR3 comprises 12 residues. The ends lost 8 bases at V and 4 bases at J; junction bases unmatched: 0. In nucleotides, the CDR3 is TGTGCCAGCGGGACTAGCACCGGGGAGCTGTTTTTT. It translates to CASGTSTGELFF.

The chain has TRBV2 and TRBJ2-4, with 9 positions matching TRBD1. The CDR3 loop spans 12 amino acids. V shed 5 bases, J shed 15 bases, and the junction held 8 bases outside the gene matches. Germline assignment: CDR1 SNHLY and CDR2 FYNNEI. Here the CDR3 DNA reads TGTGCCAGCAGTACAGGGGGCGCTTCCCCGTACTTC. It translates to CASSTGGASPYF.